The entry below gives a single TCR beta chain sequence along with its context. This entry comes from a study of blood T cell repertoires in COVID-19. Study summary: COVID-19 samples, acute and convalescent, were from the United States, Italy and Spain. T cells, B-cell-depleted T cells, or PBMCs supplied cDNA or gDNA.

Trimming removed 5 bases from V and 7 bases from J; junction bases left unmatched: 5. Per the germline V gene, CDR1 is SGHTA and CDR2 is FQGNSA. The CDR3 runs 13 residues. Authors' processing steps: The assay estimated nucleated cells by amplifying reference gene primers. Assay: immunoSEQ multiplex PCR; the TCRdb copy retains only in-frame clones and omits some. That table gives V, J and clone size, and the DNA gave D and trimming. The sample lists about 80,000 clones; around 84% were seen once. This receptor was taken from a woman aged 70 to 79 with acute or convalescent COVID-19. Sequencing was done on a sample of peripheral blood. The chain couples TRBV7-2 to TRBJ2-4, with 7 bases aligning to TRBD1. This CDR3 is CASSPDRVNIQYF. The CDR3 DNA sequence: TGTGCCAGCAGCCCCGACAGGGTGAACATTCAGTACTTC.